These 17 T cell receptor beta chains were sequenced from one sample in a study of blood T cells in healthy people across ages. The use of a sample-barcoded 5' primer and a J-beta primer mix characterized a second PCR of 7 to 11 cycles. TCRdb reprocessed the 5' RACE reads with MiXCR, giving one entry per CDR3 protein. The profile shows about 1.8 million distinct CDR3 sequences, less than 50% of them singletons. Specimen: blood. The receptors come from a woman in her thirties or forties in good health.

This clonotype was counted a few times. V and J are TRBV20-1 and TRBJ2-3; the match to TRBD1 covers 9 bases. Germline V gene data show CDR1 as DFQATT and CDR2 as SNEGSKA (reference sequence). The CDR3 loop spans 13 amino acids. V lost 5 bases and J lost 3; bases outside the gene matches: 3. CDR3 amino acids: CSAHDRGTDTQYF. In DNA form, the CDR3 reads TGCAGTGCTCATGACAGGGGGACAGATACGCAGTATTTT.

This clonotype has only a few counts. The chain joins TRBV15 to TRBJ2-1; D gene unclear. Germline V gene sequence: CDR1 LNHNV, CDR2 YYDKDF (reference sequence). The CDR3 is made up of 14 amino acids. The ends were cut back, 1 base at V and 4 bases at J, with 8 bases in the middle. The CDR3 reads CATSRVKVYNEQFF. CDR3 DNA: TGTGCCACCAGCAGAGTTAAGGTATACAATGAGCAGTTCTTC.

The sample holds a few counts of this clonotype. The rearrangement joins TRBV29-1 to TRBJ2-5; TRBD1 might be the D (6 bases). Trimming took off 5 bases at V and 1 base at J, with 14 bases between the two ends. Germline values: CDR1 SQVTM, CDR2 ANQGSEA. The CDR3 length is 14 residues. In DNA, the CDR3 is TGCAGCGTTTACGAGACAGGCTCCCAAGAGACCCAGTACTTC. This gives the protein CSVYETGSQETQYF.

Worth noting for this clonotype: A read error may account for a junction end that differs from germline. The V call is TRBV29-1, the J call TRBJ2-3; 16 bases map to TRBD2. The CDR3 is 17 amino acids. Per the germline V gene, CDR1 is SQVTM and CDR2 is ANQGSEA. The chain's CDR3 is CSVGGTSGGGSTNTQYF. The DNA of the CDR3 is TGCAGCGTCGGCGGGACTAGCGGGGGGGGTAGCACAAATACGCAGTATTTT.

CDR3 loop: CASSLAPKGQNYGYTF. DNA for the CDR3: TGCGCCAGCAGCTTGGCCCCGAAAGGACAGAACTATGGCTACACCTTC. This chain joins TRBV5-1 and TRBJ1-2; D is perhaps TRBD1 (6 bases). This CDR3 region has 16 residues. With 0 bases removed from V and 2 bases from J, the gap between germline ends came to 14 bases. The V gene's germline CDR1 is SGHRS and CDR2 YFSETQ.

This chain uses TRBV9 with TRBJ2-3; tentatively, D is TRBD1 (5 bases). CDR3 length: 13 residues. Germline lookup yields CDR1 SGDLS and CDR2 YYNGEE. Trimming took off 4 bases at V and 4 bases at J, with 10 bases between the two ends. This chain's CDR3 is CASSPVGPDTQYF. CDR3 coding DNA: TGTGCCAGCAGCCCGGTGGGGCCAGATACGCAGTATTTT.

A remark on this clonotype: The junction and the germline gene differ at one end; a read error may be behind it. The chain has TRBV4-2 and TRBJ2-4, with 9 bases lining up with TRBD1. CDR1 LGHNA and CDR2 YNFKEQ come from the germline V gene. The CDR3 spans 17 residues. The CDR3 DNA reads as TGTGCCAACAGCCAAGTGAGTGGACAGGGGAATTACAATGAGCAGTACTTC. It is translated as CANSQVSGQGNYNEQYF.

The gene calls are TRBV29-1 and TRBJ2-5; 13 nucleotides align to TRBD2. V shed 4 bases and J 11 bases; nucleotides not matched to a gene: 19. Germline assignment: CDR1 SQVTM and CDR2 ANQGSEA. This CDR3 spans 17 amino acids. This CDR3 reads CSVVWTSGGKAYNEQYF. The DNA for the CDR3 is TGCAGCGTTGTATGGACTAGCGGGGGAAAGGCCTACAATGAGCAGTACTTC.

The chain has TRBV29-1 and TRBJ2-3; D is tentatively TRBD1 or TRBD2 (5 bases each). The V gene's germline CDR1 is SQVTM and CDR2 ANQGSEA. CDR3 length equals 13 residues. Trimming cost V 0 bases and J 6 bases, with 10 bases left between them. This CDR3 is CSVEDPGPDTQYF. CDR3 in DNA: TGCAGCGTTGAAGACCCGGGGCCCGATACGCAGTATTTT.

This clonotype was seen more than once but under ten times. The chain has TRBV27 and TRBJ1-2; D unclear. This CDR3 is 13 amino acids long. Germline V CDR1 and CDR2: MNHEY, SMNVEV (reference sequence). The V end was cut by 3 bases, the J end by 13 bases, with 18 bases between. Here the CDR3 DNA reads TGTGCCAGCAGTTTCCGCCGACGGGATCAGTTCACCTTC. It encodes CASSFRRRDQFTF.

V is TRBV7-9 and J is TRBJ1-1; possible D gene TRBD1, 6 bases. Trimming left V 5 bases short and J 0 bases short, with 13 bases between. From germline, CDR1 is SEHNR and CDR2 FQNEAQ (reference sequence). The CDR3 covers 15 residues. The CDR3 region is CASSTEGGLNTEAFF. The CDR3 nucleotides read TGTGCCAGCAGCACCGAGGGGGGGTTGAACACTGAAGCTTTCTTT.

The genes are TRBV7-9 and TRBJ2-3; 7 bases map to TRBD2. V trimming: 0 bases; J trimming: 8 bases; junction bases outside the gene matches: 5. CDR3 length: 14 amino acids. Germline V lookup: CDR1 SEHNR, CDR2 FQNEAQ (reference sequence). The CDR3 nucleotides are TGTGCCAGCAGCTTAGCGGAGGGACTAACTACGCAGTATTTT. Translation gives CASSLAEGLTTQYF.

Many counts were recorded for this clonotype. The chain joins TRBV12-3 or TRBV12-4 to TRBJ2-6, with D unresolved. V was pared by 0 bases and J by 2 bases, with 2 bases between. This CDR3 region has 14 residues. For the CDR3, the DNA is TGTGCCAGCAGTTTAGCGGCTGGGGCCAACGTCCTGACTTTC. Amino acid sequence: CASSLAAGANVLTF.

This clonotype appeared once. The chain combines TRBV6-5 with TRBJ2-7, with TRBD2 identical over 9 bases. The CDR3 sequence is 15 residues long. V dropped 7 bases and J dropped 0; count of bases not matched to a gene: 7. Germline V gene sequence: CDR1 MNHEY, CDR2 SVGAGI. The CDR3 region has the DNA TGTGCCAGCATTACAGATAGCGGGGGCTCCTACGAGCAGTACTTC. Translated, it gives CASITDSGGSYEQYF.

This chain's CDR3 is CSASRDSLMIFNGYTF. As DNA, the CDR3 is TGCAGTGCTAGCCGGGACAGCCTAATGATATTCAATGGCTACACCTTC. The chain has TRBV20-1 and TRBJ1-2; 7 nucleotides match TRBD1. Germline CDR1 is DFQATT and CDR2 is SNEGSKA (reference sequence). The V segment lost 3 bases and the J segment 6 bases; nucleotides outside the gene matches: 16. The CDR3 spans 16 residues.

The chain is built from TRBV2 and TRBJ2-1; D not resolved. The germline V gene encodes CDR1 SNHLY and CDR2 FYNNEI. Trimming pared 8 bases from V and 5 bases from J, leaving 10 bases between. The CDR3 has 12 residues. The CDR3 here is CASRSGHNEQFF. In DNA, the CDR3 is TGTGCCAGCCGTTCGGGCCACAATGAGCAGTTCTTC.

This clonotype was observed a few times. The chain couples TRBV15 to TRBJ2-7, with a possible D match to TRBD1 (6 bases). Deletions cut 5 bases from V and 2 bases from J, with 13 bases between. In germline, CDR1 is LNHNV, CDR2 YYDKDF (reference sequence). The CDR3 extends over 14 amino acids. The CDR3 sequence: CATSFDNRAYEQYF. Written as DNA, the CDR3 is TGTGCCACCAGCTTCGATAACAGGGCCTACGAGCAGTACTTC.